This TCR beta chain appears in the sequencing data of a study of CD8 T cells in ankylosing spondylitis. General observations from the study: Reportedly, disease-linked clones are significantly enriched in ankylosing spondylitis patients' matched synovial fluid. What appeared characteristic of ankylosing spondylitis blood was a TCR beta motif of eight highly homologous variants. Previous work reported some of these motif variants in the synovial fluid and blood of reactive arthritis.

Molecular-barcoded quantitative 5'-RACE produced these TCR beta libraries. Each CDR3 protein is one row after TCRdb ran MiXCR on the 5' RACE reads. The data hold 50,000 to 70,000 distinct CDR3 sequences, with approximately 6% observed a single time. J was trimmed by 6 bases and V by 6 bases; bases with no gene match: 13. The CDR3 contains 15 residues. With respect to this clonotype: What it binds is not known.

This TCR was sampled from a male donor with ankylosing spondylitis. The chain joins TRBV12-3 or TRBV12-4 to TRBJ1-2, with 7 bases identical to TRBD1. Sequencing was done on a sample of synovial fluid, either unsorted or a sorted T cell fraction (not recorded which). The DNA of the CDR3 is TGTGCCAGCAGCCGCCCAGAGGGGGCGCGAGATGGCTACACCTTC. Amino acids: CASSRPEGARDGYTF.